This record looks at one TCR beta chain sequence and its context. This entry comes from a study of blood T cell repertoires in COVID-19. Study as a whole: Sites across the United States, Italy and Spain contributed samples from acute and convalescent COVID-19. Sample material is recorded as cDNA or gDNA derived from T cells, B-cell-depleted T cells, or PBMCs.

Per the study methods: The assay estimated nucleated cells by amplifying reference gene primers. The protocol was immunoSEQ multiplex PCR, while the TCRdb copy is restricted to in-frame clones and leaves out a portion. From that table come the V and J calls and clone size; the DNA was used to work out D and trimming. In the table there are approximately 94,000 clones, approximately 84% of which are singletons. Germline lookup yields CDR1 LGHDT and CDR2 YNNKEL (reference sequence). V was clipped by 2 bases and J by 0 bases, with 12 bases between them. The CDR3 sequence is 16 residues long. The sample comprised peripheral blood. This sequence joins TRBV3-1 (or the pseudogene TRBV3-2) and TRBJ2-3; D remains ambiguous. This receptor was identified in a human donor in a cohort sampled during active COVID-19. CDR3 sequence: CASSQLIVSSTDTQYF. The CDR3 DNA reads TGTGCCAGCAGCCAACTGATCGTTAGCAGCACAGATACGCAGTATTTT.